These 10 T cell receptor beta chains were sequenced from one sample in a study of beta chain features in type 1 diabetes. For these TCRs, the target antigens are not known. Findings of the study overall: Moderate but significant shortening of TCRB CDR3s was recorded in all four CD4+ subsets from Type 1 diabetes patients.

Reverse transcription of all isolated RNA meant that expressed TCRB transcripts were sequenced. Using immunoSEQ multiplex PCR, the repertoire was profiled, and TCRdb retains in-frame clones only, with some absent. This sample has around 160,000 clones; around 9.7% occur once, and the top ten carry around 0.64%. Sequences were obtained from central memory CD4+ T cells from blood. The receptor source for this set is a woman under 40 with type 1 diabetes.

This clone was observed a handful of times. V and J are TRBV9 and TRBJ2-1; maybe TRBD2 (6 bases). CDR1 and CDR2 (germline): SGDLS, YYNGEE. The germline V and J ends were trimmed by 1 base and 4 bases, with 12 bases remaining between them. The CDR3 sequence is 15 residues long. The CDR3, as DNA: TGTGCCAGCAGCGTAACGGGAGCTTCTTACAATGAGCAGTTCTTC. It codes for CASSVTGASYNEQFF.

This clone was recorded at least ten times. V and J are TRBV28 and TRBJ1-4; D is uncertain. V lost 5 bases, J lost 7 bases, and 11 bases lay in between. The CDR3 spans 13 residues. Germline values: CDR1 MDHEN, CDR2 SYDVKM. For the CDR3, the DNA is TGTGCCAGCAGTCGGGGAGGGAGTGAAAAACTGTTTTTT. This codes for CASSRGGSEKLFF.

The chain uses TRBV5-6 and TRBJ2-7; 7 bases match TRBD2. Per germline, CDR1 SGHDT and CDR2 YYEEEE. Trimming at V came to 0 bases and at J to 5 bases, leaving 2 bases not matched to a gene. CDR3 length: 13 amino acids. The DNA of the CDR3 is TGTGCCAGCAGCTTGGATCGGGGGGACGAGCAGTACTTC. It specifies CASSLDRGDEQYF.

The chain couples TRBV7-2 to TRBJ2-5; D is uncertain. V was pared by 2 bases and J by 2 bases, with 9 bases between. CDR1 and CDR2 (germline): SGHTA, FQGNSA. This CDR3 comprises 14 residues. The CDR3 spells CASSLLGLQETQYF. The CDR3 region has the DNA TGTGCCAGCAGCTTACTAGGCCTACAAGAGACCCAGTACTTC.

V and J are TRBV27 and TRBJ2-5, with a weak D call TRBD2 (6 bases). The CDR3 is 18 residues long. With 6 bases removed from V and 3 bases from J, the gap between germline ends came to 26 bases. CDR1 is MNHEY and CDR2 is SMNVEV in the germline V gene (reference sequence). The CDR3 DNA reads TGTGCCAGCAGAAACAAAGGGGTACCCACGGGACTGGAAGAGACCCAGTACTTC. Its protein product is CASRNKGVPTGLEETQYF.

The chain joins TRBV30 to TRBJ1-5; 11 bases map to TRBD1. This CDR3 has 13 amino acids. Germline CDR1 and CDR2: GTSNPN and SVGIG (reference sequence). V shed 7 bases, J shed 6 bases, and the junction held 5 bases outside the gene matches. The CDR3 DNA reads as TGTGCCTCGGACAGGGGGCTCGGTCAGCCCCAGCATTTT. Translating it yields CASDRGLGQPQHF.

This clone showed up just a few times. The gene calls are TRBV9 and TRBJ2-1; possible D gene TRBD1, 6 bases. This CDR3 spans 14 amino acids. Germline V gene sequence: CDR1 SGDLS, CDR2 YYNGEE. Trimming shortened V by 4 bases and J by 6 bases, and 14 bases separated the two germline ends. CDR3: CASSPWTEINEQFF. CDR3 nucleotides: TGTGCCAGCAGCCCTTGGACAGAGATCAATGAGCAGTTCTTC.

This rearrangement joins TRBV29-1 to TRBJ2-5; 8 bases agree with TRBD2. Trimming cost V 3 bases and J 2 bases; bases outside gene matches: 5. The CDR3 consists of 14 residues. Germline V gene data show CDR1 as SQVTM and CDR2 as ANQGSEA. The CDR3 reads CSVEVAGGQETQYF. CDR3 in DNA: TGCAGCGTTGAGGTGGCGGGAGGACAAGAGACCCAGTACTTC.

Only a few counts were recorded for this clone. The chain employs TRBV28 and TRBJ2-1; D perhaps matches TRBD2 (6 bases). This CDR3 has 14 residues. The ends were cut back, 8 bases at V and 5 bases at J, with 16 bases in the middle. In germline, CDR1 is MDHEN, CDR2 SYDVKM. CDR3 coding DNA: TGTGCCAGCTGCGAGATAGCGGCTAACAATGAGCAGTTCTTC. This sequence encodes CASCEIAANNEQFF.

The J gene is TRBJ1-1, the V gene TRBV7-3; TRBD1 matches at 7 bases. The CDR3 covers 14 residues. Per the germline V gene, CDR1 is SGHTA and CDR2 is FQGTGA. V trimming: 5 bases; J trimming: 6 bases; junction bases outside the gene matches: 9. CDR3 in amino acids: CASSPGQPGAEAFF. Written as DNA, the CDR3 is TGTGCCAGCAGCCCGGGACAGCCTGGGGCTGAAGCTTTCTTT.